The present entry profiles one T cell receptor beta chain with its context. Libraries were prepared by immunoSEQ multiplex PCR; TCRdb keeps only in-frame clonotypes and omits some of them. The sample yields around 260,000 clones, about 88% seen once. This record comes from a study of blood T cell repertoires in COVID-19. CDR3 size: 12 residues. V lost 1 base to trimming and J lost 4 bases, with 4 bases between them. CDR1 is SGHVS and CDR2 is FQNEAQ in the germline V gene. Source material: peripheral blood. The genes are TRBV7-8 and TRBJ2-5; D gene uncertain. This sequence originates from a man in his 60s who had recovered from COVID-19. The chain's CDR3 is CASSLVRETQYF. The CDR3 nucleotides read TGTGCCAGCAGCTTAGTCCGAGAGACCCAGTACTTC.